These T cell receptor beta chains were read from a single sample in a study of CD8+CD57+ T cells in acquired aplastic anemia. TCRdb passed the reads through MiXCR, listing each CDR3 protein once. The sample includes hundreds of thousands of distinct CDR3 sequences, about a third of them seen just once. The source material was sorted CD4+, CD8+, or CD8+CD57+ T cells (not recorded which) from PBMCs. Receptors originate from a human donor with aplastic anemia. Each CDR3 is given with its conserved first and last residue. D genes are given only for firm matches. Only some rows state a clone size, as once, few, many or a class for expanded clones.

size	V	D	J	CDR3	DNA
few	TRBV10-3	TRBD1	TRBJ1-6	CAISERQGIAGSPLHF	TGTGCCATCAGTGAAAGACAGGGGATAGCGGGTTCACCCCTCCACTTT
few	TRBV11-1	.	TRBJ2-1	CASSSESHTYNEQFF	TGTGCCAGCAGCTCCGAATCCCACACCTACAATGAGCAGTTCTTC
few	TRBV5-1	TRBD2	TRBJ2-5	CASSLASLAGARETQYF	TGCGCCAGCAGCTTGGCCTCGCTAGCGGGAGCGAGAGAGACCCAGTACTTC
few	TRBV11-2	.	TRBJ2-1	CASSQLGRAENEQFF	TGTGCCAGCAGCCAGTTAGGAAGGGCCGAGAATGAGCAGTTCTTC
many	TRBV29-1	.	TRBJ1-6	CSVAVDTHSPLHF	TGCAGCGTAGCAGTAGACACCCATTCACCCCTCCACTTT
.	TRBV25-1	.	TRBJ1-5	CASSEGKYSNQPQHF	TGTGCCAGCAGTGAGGGGAAATATAGCAATCAGCCCCAGCATTTT
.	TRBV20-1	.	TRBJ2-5	CSARNSQETQYF	TGCAGTGCAAGGAACAGCCAAGAGACCCAGTACTTC
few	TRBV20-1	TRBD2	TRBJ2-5	CSASGGARETQYF	TGCAGTGCTAGCGGGGGGGCAAGAGAGACCCAGTACTTC
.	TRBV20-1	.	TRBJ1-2	CSALPGQTTAVYSYGHTF	TGCAGTGCCCTACCGGGGCAGACGACGGCTGTCTATAGCTATGGCCACACCTTC
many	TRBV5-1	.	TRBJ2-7	CASSFTGTPREQYF	TGCGCCAGCAGCTTCACAGGGACCCCCCGCGAGCAGTACTTC